These 3 T cell receptor beta chains were all obtained from the same sample, sequenced in a study of OX40 agonist ivuxolimab in advanced cancers. Method: immunoSEQ multiplex PCR; TCRdb's copy keeps in-frame clones and lacks some. Here the sample spans 25,000 to 35,000 clones, roughly 68% being singletons. The material sequenced was CD4+ or CD8+ T cells sorted from blood, taken in a trial of the OX40 agonist ivuxolimab. All receptors derive from an adult with an advanced solid tumor such as melanoma, head and neck, liver or kidney cancer.

The chain uses TRBV6-6 and TRBJ2-1, with no clear D. Deletions cut 7 bases from V and 5 bases from J, with 9 bases between. This CDR3 is 12 amino acids long. The V gene's germline CDR1 is MNHNY and CDR2 SVGAGI (reference sequence). The CDR3 here is CASKTLNNEQFF. The CDR3 DNA follows: TGTGCCAGCAAGACCCTAAACAATGAGCAGTTCTTC.

The CDR3 DNA reads as TGTGCCAGCAGCTTAGGTTTTCGGGGGACAGATACGCAGTATTTT. Protein: CASSLGFRGTDTQYF. The chain links TRBV7-2 to TRBJ2-3; D is possibly TRBD2 (6 bases). The CDR3 runs 15 residues. Germline V lookup: CDR1 SGHTA, CDR2 FQGNSA. Trimming removed 1 base from V and 3 bases from J, with 11 bases in between.

The J gene is TRBJ1-1, the V gene TRBV6-5, with a weak D call TRBD1 (6 bases). The CDR3 length is 13 residues. Germline CDR1 and CDR2: MNHEY and SVGAGI. V gave up 6 bases and J gave up 7 bases, with 15 bases separating them. The CDR3 sequence is CASRRPGQGEAFF. The CDR3 coding sequence is TGTGCCAGCAGAAGACCGGGACAAGGTGAAGCTTTCTTT.